This T cell receptor beta chain appears in the sequencing data of a study of beta chain features in type 1 diabetes (dated by TCRdb to 2017 to 2018). About the full investigation: Mean age, gender distribution, total cell number and subset yield did not differ between patients and healthy donors. A total of over 95,000,000 sorted cells were examined across all samples, and RNA yield correlated strongly with the number of cells per subset. The study compared the TCRB repertoires of sorted circulating CD4+ T cell subsets in recently diagnosed type 1 diabetes patients with those in matched healthy donors. Whereas all 28 donors provided naive and central memory subsets, regulatory and stem cell-like memory subsets were isolated from just 8 patients and roughly eight healthy donors. Study-level results and caveats: Because small numbers of individuals were included in the HLA sub-analyses, any influence of HLA type on TCRB rearrangement was left unresolved. PCR might favor shorter templates, but patient and control samples were amplified and corrected together, so any skew would affect both groups equally. Patients with type 1 diabetes made fewer insertions and deleted more nucleotides at VDJ recombination sites, implying thymic rearrangement abnormalities. Naive, central memory and regulatory TCRB repertoires appeared more similar among patients than among healthy donors. Because cDNA was sequenced instead of genomic DNA, activated cells with high expression could be over-represented, although the groups did not differ in activation or CD3 levels. In all four CD4+ subsets, TCRB CDR3 length was moderately but significantly shorter in type 1 diabetes patients.

Turning to this clone: Its specific antigen is unknown. No much larger clone is present one base from it, and per-base qualities are unavailable.

Each donor gave one peripheral blood draw, averaging around 0.11 L, which was collected into heparinised tubes. A BD FACSAria II and a panel including CD45RO, CCR7, CD25, CD127, CD95 and CD27 were used to sort naive, central memory, regulatory and stem cell-like memory CD4+ T cells. A purity above 98% was achieved for all sorted populations. PBMCs were isolated right away by Lymphoprep density gradient centrifugation and were stained directly, without culture. To minimize batch effects, samples were stained and sorted in pairs, one healthy donor with one patient per experiment. Deletion took 4 bases off V and 1 base off J, with a span of 10 bases between the germline ends. The CDR3 has 14 amino acids, counting the end cysteine and phenylalanine. Left in the record is the CDR3 DNA by itself, 42 bases read in frame from the first base. The germline V gene (reference sequence) supplies CDR1 GTSNPN and CDR2 SVGIG.

The High Capacity cDNA Reverse Transcription Kit was used to reverse transcribe all of the isolated RNA, meaning that expressed TCRB transcripts were what got sequenced. Naive, central memory and regulatory T cell samples underwent deep immunoSEQ sequencing, averaging approximately 3.3 million total reads per sample. Sorted cells were lysed in RLT buffer, and RNA was extracted using DNase-treated RNeasy Micro or Mini kits according to cell number. To prevent cross-contamination, every cell subset was processed on its own, while patient and healthy donor samples were processed together. The immunoSEQ multiplex PCR was used to amplify TCRB sequences from cDNA, generating 87-bp fragments that spanned the CDR3 region. The amplicons were sequenced using the Illumina HiSeq platform. The authors' pipeline ran thus. Synthetic template baselines were used to correct PCR bias computationally, reads within Hamming distance 2 were collapsed, and singletons that could not be merged were discarded. Reads were aligned against IMGT to assign V, D and J genes, CDR3 length and insertions or deletions at six rearrangement sites. Within each subset, clonotype counts were normalized to the number of sorted cells before true diversity and Gini coefficients were calculated with the tcR R package. The overlap coefficient, calculated on TCRB nucleotide sequences, was used to quantify repertoire sharing. Out-of-frame TCRB sequences from naive cells were analyzed as a proxy for the pre-selection repertoire. The clones in this table, taken by TCRdb from immuneACCESS, are in-frame only. Not every clone is retained; where verified, under half of the shortfall comes from an unresolved V gene, and the cause of the rest is unknown. The V and J calls and clone size were taken over from that table, and D and trimming were inferred from the DNA. The table for this sample lists 250,000 or so clones; over 65% of them were counted only once. The ten largest clonotypes hold about 0.051% of the sample.

The material sequenced was naive CD4+ T cells from blood. In light of the paper, this sample's cell subset or site label describes: true naive CD4+ T cells. The chain employs TRBV30 and TRBJ2-2; no D gene is confidently identified. This sequence originates from a man aged 25-45 years in good health. The DNA reads as follows: TGTGCCTGGAAAGCCCACCTGAACACCGGGGAGCTGTTTTTT. It codes for CAWKAHLNTGELFF.